This T cell receptor beta chain came from a study of T cell responses to AZD1222 COVID-19 vaccine. Study in general: Whether given at about 4 or about 12 weeks, second doses were pooled.

Libraries were prepared by immunoSEQ multiplex PCR; TCRdb keeps only in-frame clonotypes and omits some of them. The sample lists 130,000 or so clones, almost 95% occurring once. Germline CDR1 SGHTA, CDR2 FQGNSA. This CDR3 comprises 12 residues. The V gene lost 5 bases and the J gene lost 8 bases, with 10 bases spanning the gap. Worth noting for this clone: Antigen: not known.

Overall study results and limits: Among the donors, most were white British and more were female, and clonal diversity was possibly underestimated. As reported, nearly half of all spike-specific TCRs target variant regions that are unmutated. Only after the peak T cell response were repertoires sampled.

Sequences were derived from peripheral blood, sampled on day 0 of AZD1222 vaccination. The J gene is TRBJ2-1, the V gene TRBV7-2, with D possibly being TRBD1 or TRBD2 (6 bases each). The receptor's source is an adult in good health. As DNA, the CDR3 is TGTGCCAGCAGCCCCGGGGGCGATGAGCAGTTCTTC. Its protein is CASSPGGDEQFF.